A selection of T cell receptor beta chains follows, all from one sample in a study of T cell responses to AZD1222 COVID-19 vaccine. Method: immunoSEQ multiplex PCR; TCRdb's copy keeps in-frame clones and lacks some. Of roughly 120,000 clones in the sample, 80% to 90% were seen once. The specimen was peripheral blood, collected on day 0 of AZD1222 vaccination. The receptors come from an adult in good health. The CDR3 runs from the conserved cysteine through the conserved F or W. D genes are given only for firm matches. Not every row has a clone size; where given, it reads once, few, many or a size class.

v_call: TRBV10-2; d_call: TRBD1; j_call: TRBJ1-2; clone_size: .; cdr3_aa: CASSDPGQGNGYTF; cdr3_nt: TGCGCCAGCAGTGACCCCGGACAGGGGAATGGCTACACCTTC
v_call: TRBV18; d_call: .; j_call: TRBJ1-1; clone_size: .; cdr3_aa: CASSLTSGGDTEAFF; cdr3_nt: TGTGCCAGCTCACTAACCTCTGGGGGCGACACTGAAGCTTTCTTT
v_call: TRBV5-1; d_call: .; j_call: TRBJ1-5; clone_size: .; cdr3_aa: CASTGTPGEPQHF; cdr3_nt: TGCGCCAGCACGGGGACCCCAGGGGAGCCCCAGCATTTT
v_call: TRBV6-5; d_call: .; j_call: TRBJ1-1; clone_size: .; cdr3_aa: CASRYLGGLNTEAFF; cdr3_nt: TGTGCCAGCAGATACCTAGGCGGATTGAACACTGAAGCTTTCTTT
v_call: TRBV6-2/TRBV6-3; d_call: .; j_call: TRBJ1-6; clone_size: .; cdr3_aa: CASSLRKSLMSPLHF; cdr3_nt: TGTGCCAGCAGCCTAAGGAAGAGCCTCATGTCACCCCTCCACTTT
v_call: TRBV6-5; d_call: .; j_call: TRBJ1-4; clone_size: .; cdr3_aa: CASSQGTGRREKLFF; cdr3_nt: TGTGCCAGCAGCCAAGGGACGGGGCGGAGGGAAAAACTGTTTTTT
v_call: TRBV7-2; d_call: TRBD2; j_call: TRBJ2-3; clone_size: .; cdr3_aa: CASSLGAGGDTQYF; cdr3_nt: TGTGCCAGCAGCTTAGGGGCGGGGGGAGATACGCAGTATTTT
v_call: TRBV15; d_call: .; j_call: TRBJ1-5; clone_size: .; cdr3_aa: CATSRTGRAIEPQHF; cdr3_nt: TGTGCCACCAGCAGAACTGGCAGGGCCATCGAGCCCCAGCATTTT
v_call: TRBV7-2; d_call: .; j_call: TRBJ1-4; clone_size: .; cdr3_aa: CASSTEPNEKLFF; cdr3_nt: TGTGCCTCGTCGACGGAACCTAATGAAAAACTGTTTTTT
v_call: TRBV19; d_call: .; j_call: TRBJ1-5; clone_size: once; cdr3_aa: CASKDGNQPQHF; cdr3_nt: TGTGCCAGTAAGGACGGCAATCAGCCCCAGCATTTT
v_call: TRBV7-2; d_call: TRBD1; j_call: TRBJ1-4; clone_size: .; cdr3_aa: CASSEQGADTIREKLFF; cdr3_nt: TGTGCCAGCAGCGAACAGGGGGCGGACACTATACGGGAAAAACTGTTTTTT
v_call: TRBV6-2/TRBV6-3; d_call: TRBD1; j_call: TRBJ1-1; clone_size: .; cdr3_aa: CASSYLTSGQGSTEAFF; cdr3_nt: TGTGCCAGCAGTTACCTAACGTCGGGACAGGGTTCAACTGAAGCTTTCTTT
v_call: TRBV13; d_call: TRBD1; j_call: TRBJ1-1; clone_size: .; cdr3_aa: CASSSDRGWNTEAFF; cdr3_nt: TGTGCCAGCAGCTCGGACAGGGGTTGGAACACTGAAGCTTTCTTT
v_call: TRBV5-1; d_call: .; j_call: TRBJ1-5; clone_size: .; cdr3_aa: CASSLVGNQPQHF; cdr3_nt: TGCGCCAGCAGCTTGGTCGGGAATCAGCCCCAGCATTTT
v_call: TRBV29-1; d_call: .; j_call: TRBJ1-1; clone_size: .; cdr3_aa: CSVEDLRQAAAFF; cdr3_nt: TGCAGCGTTGAAGATCTTCGGCAGGCGGCAGCTTTCTTT
v_call: TRBV2; d_call: .; j_call: TRBJ2-7; clone_size: .; cdr3_aa: CASSHTPTRALTSYEQYF; cdr3_nt: TGTGCCAGCAGTCATACCCCCACCAGGGCGCTAACCTCCTACGAGCAGTACTTC
v_call: TRBV30; d_call: TRBD1; j_call: TRBJ1-2; clone_size: .; cdr3_aa: CAWTPRSTGGNGYTF; cdr3_nt: TGTGCCTGGACCCCTAGGAGTACAGGGGGAAACGGCTACACCTTC
v_call: TRBV5-8; d_call: TRBD1; j_call: TRBJ2-3; clone_size: few; cdr3_aa: CASSPTGQAWGTDTQYF; cdr3_nt: TGTGCCAGCAGCCCCACGGGACAGGCCTGGGGCACAGATACGCAGTATTTT
v_call: TRBV5-6; d_call: TRBD1; j_call: TRBJ1-5; clone_size: .; cdr3_aa: CASSSGQGAWQPQHF; cdr3_nt: TGTGCCAGCAGCTCGGGACAGGGGGCATGGCAGCCCCAGCATTTT
v_call: TRBV25-1; d_call: TRBD1; j_call: TRBJ2-7; clone_size: .; cdr3_aa: CASSGSGTGIYEQYF; cdr3_nt: TGTGCCAGCAGTGGGTCCGGGACAGGGATCTACGAGCAGTACTTC
v_call: TRBV18; d_call: .; j_call: TRBJ2-1; clone_size: .; cdr3_aa: CASSPGEYNEQFF; cdr3_nt: TGTGCCAGCTCACCCGGAGAATACAATGAGCAGTTCTTC
v_call: TRBV5-1; d_call: TRBD1; j_call: TRBJ2-3; clone_size: .; cdr3_aa: CASSGGTGVNTDTQYF; cdr3_nt: TGCGCCAGCAGCGGGGGGACAGGGGTTAACACAGATACGCAGTATTTT
v_call: TRBV30; d_call: .; j_call: TRBJ1-5; clone_size: .; cdr3_aa: CAWSVSGSQPQHF; cdr3_nt: TGTGCCTGGAGTGTGTCAGGGTCTCAGCCCCAGCATTTT
v_call: TRBV5-6; d_call: TRBD1; j_call: TRBJ2-7; clone_size: .; cdr3_aa: CASSSAGQGTIYEQYF; cdr3_nt: TGTGCCAGCAGCTCGGCGGGACAGGGGACTATCTACGAGCAGTACTTC